The rows below give T cell receptor beta chains drawn from one sample of a study of T cell responses to AZD1222 COVID-19 vaccine. The data were produced by immunoSEQ multiplex PCR, yet TCRdb's version contains in-frame clones alone and is incomplete. The sample yields roughly 120,000 clones, 80% to 90% seen once. The material was peripheral blood, obtained 28 days after the second AZD1222 dose. The receptors shown here come from an adult who received the AZD1222 COVID-19 vaccine. Both conserved end residues are part of each CDR3. The D gene is left open where the match is weak. The size entry is marked missing in some rows and otherwise reads once, few, many or a size class.

clone size: .
D gene: TRBD1
J gene: TRBJ2-5
V gene: TRBV7-9
CDR3 DNA: TGTGCCAGCAGCTTAGCCCTGAACCTTGACAGGGCGCTTCAAGAGACCCAGTACTTC
CDR3 protein: CASSLALNLDRALQETQYF

clone size: once
D gene: .
J gene: TRBJ1-1
V gene: TRBV28
CDR3 DNA: TGTGCCAGCAGTACCCGGGCAGGGGCCAGTGGAGCTTTCTTT
CDR3 protein: CASSTRAGASGAFF

clone size: .
D gene: TRBD1
J gene: TRBJ1-5
V gene: TRBV6-5
CDR3 DNA: TGTGCCAGCAGTCCACAGGGGCTTCAGCCCCAGCATTTT
CDR3 protein: CASSPQGLQPQHF

clone size: .
D gene: .
J gene: TRBJ2-4
V gene: TRBV27
CDR3 DNA: TGTGCCAGCAGTTTGGGCAGGGCAAACATTCAGTACTTC
CDR3 protein: CASSLGRANIQYF

clone size: .
D gene: .
J gene: TRBJ2-7
V gene: TRBV5-1
CDR3 DNA: TGCGCCAGCAGCCCTGGGGGGGCTATTAGCTCCTACGAGCAGTACTTC
CDR3 protein: CASSPGGAISSYEQYF

clone size: .
D gene: .
J gene: TRBJ2-3
V gene: TRBV19
CDR3 DNA: TGTGCCAGTAGTCGGGCCGCGGCTACCACAGATACGCAGTATTTT
CDR3 protein: CASSRAAATTDTQYF

clone size: .
D gene: .
J gene: TRBJ1-1
V gene: TRBV5-1
CDR3 DNA: TGCGCCAGCAGCATGGGAAGCGGGGGTGGTACTGAAGCTTTCTTT
CDR3 protein: CASSMGSGGGTEAFF

clone size: .
D gene: .
J gene: TRBJ2-6
V gene: TRBV9
CDR3 DNA: TGTGCCAGCAGCGTAGTAGGAGCTGGGGCCAACGTCCTGACTTTC
CDR3 protein: CASSVVGAGANVLTF

clone size: .
D gene: .
J gene: TRBJ1-2
V gene: TRBV5-6
CDR3 DNA: TGTGCCAGCATTGGAGGGGGTGTAGGTGGCTACACCTTC
CDR3 protein: CASIGGGVGGYTF

clone size: .
D gene: TRBD2
J gene: TRBJ2-1
V gene: TRBV29-1
CDR3 DNA: TGCAGCGCGGACGGGACAGCGGAGGAACTAGCGGGAAAGGAGCAGTTCTTC
CDR3 protein: CSADGTAEELAGKEQFF

clone size: few
D gene: .
J gene: TRBJ1-1
V gene: TRBV5-1
CDR3 DNA: TGCGCCAGCAGCTTGGGGTCACCGATGAACACTGAAGCTTTCTTT
CDR3 protein: CASSLGSPMNTEAFF

clone size: few
D gene: .
J gene: TRBJ2-1
V gene: TRBV7-9
CDR3 DNA: TGTGCCAGCAGCCAATTATACAATGAGCAGTTCTTC
CDR3 protein: CASSQLYNEQFF

clone size: .
D gene: .
J gene: TRBJ1-2
V gene: TRBV3-1/TRBV3-2
CDR3 DNA: TGTGCCAGCAGCCAAGAGAACAGCGGAAACTATGGCTACACCTTC
CDR3 protein: CASSQENSGNYGYTF

clone size: .
D gene: .
J gene: TRBJ2-3
V gene: TRBV30
CDR3 DNA: TGTGCCTGGAGTGCGGGTTTCACAGATACGCAGTATTTT
CDR3 protein: CAWSAGFTDTQYF